In its sample, the clone carrying this T cell receptor beta chain was seen once. Antigen unknown. The CDR3 consists of 14 residues. Trimming stripped 8 bases from V and 3 bases from J, with 17 bases between. Germline V gene sequence: CDR1 SNHLY, CDR2 FYNNEI. The sample is drawn from a study of blood T cells in healthy people across ages. Findings and caveats of the study: Across the age range, TCR beta diversity per million T cells fell in a roughly linear way.

Using a J-beta primer mix together with a sample-barcoded 5' primer, a second PCR was run for about 6 to 12 cycles. Through a template-switch adaptor with 12 random nucleotides, each cDNA molecule received a tag. Each sample provided no less than 2.5 million CDR3-containing paired-end reads. TCRdb re-called the 5' RACE reads with MiXCR, one entry per CDR3 protein. The table has fewer than 2,000,000 distinct CDR3 sequences, approximately 40% seen once; the top ten hold 20% to 25%. Sequencing was done on a sample of blood. The V gene is TRBV2, the J gene TRBJ2-7; D may be TRBD1 (6 bases). The sequence was collected from a human donor in good health. For the CDR3, the DNA is TGTGCCAGCGCCGGAACCCGCAGGGGCTACGAGCAGTACTTC. Translated, it gives CASAGTRRGYEQYF.